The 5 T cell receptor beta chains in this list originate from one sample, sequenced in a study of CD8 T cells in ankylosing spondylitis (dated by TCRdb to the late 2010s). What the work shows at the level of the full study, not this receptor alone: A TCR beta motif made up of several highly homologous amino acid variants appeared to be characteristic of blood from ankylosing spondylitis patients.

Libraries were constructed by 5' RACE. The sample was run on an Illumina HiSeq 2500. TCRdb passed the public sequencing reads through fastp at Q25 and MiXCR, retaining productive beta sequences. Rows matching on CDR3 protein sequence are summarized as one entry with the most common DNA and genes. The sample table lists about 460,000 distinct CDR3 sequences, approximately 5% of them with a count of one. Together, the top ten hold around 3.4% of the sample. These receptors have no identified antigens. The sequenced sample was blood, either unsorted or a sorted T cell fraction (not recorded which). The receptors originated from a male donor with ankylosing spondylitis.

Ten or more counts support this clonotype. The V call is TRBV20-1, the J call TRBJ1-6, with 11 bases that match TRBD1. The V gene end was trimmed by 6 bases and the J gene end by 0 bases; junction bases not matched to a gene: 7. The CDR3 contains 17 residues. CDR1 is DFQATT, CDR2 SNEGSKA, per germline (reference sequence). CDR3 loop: CSARDRGSRSYNSPLHF. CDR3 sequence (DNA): TGCAGTGCCCGGGACAGGGGGTCCCGCTCCTATAATTCACCCCTCCACTTT.

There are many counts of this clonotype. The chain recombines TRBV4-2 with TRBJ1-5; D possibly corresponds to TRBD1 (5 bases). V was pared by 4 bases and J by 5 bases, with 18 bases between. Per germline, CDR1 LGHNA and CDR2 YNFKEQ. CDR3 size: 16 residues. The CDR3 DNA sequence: TGTGCCAGCAGCCCCTACTTCGGGGGATCTGATCAGCCCCAGCATTTT. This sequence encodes CASSPYFGGSDQPQHF.

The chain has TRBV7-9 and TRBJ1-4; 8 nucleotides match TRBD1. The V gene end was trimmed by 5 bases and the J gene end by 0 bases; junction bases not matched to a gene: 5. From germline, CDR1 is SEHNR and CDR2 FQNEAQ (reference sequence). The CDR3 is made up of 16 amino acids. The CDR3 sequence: CASSPHRGTTNEKLFF. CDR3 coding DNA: TGTGCCAGCAGCCCCCACAGGGGGACAACTAATGAAAAACTGTTTTTT. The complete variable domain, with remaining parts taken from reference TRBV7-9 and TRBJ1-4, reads DTGVSQNPRHKITKRGQNVTFRCDPISEHNRLYWYRQTLGQGPEFLTYFQNEAQLEKSRLLSDRFSAERPKGSFSTLEIQRTEQGDSAMYLCASSPHRGTTNEKLFFGSGTQLSVL.

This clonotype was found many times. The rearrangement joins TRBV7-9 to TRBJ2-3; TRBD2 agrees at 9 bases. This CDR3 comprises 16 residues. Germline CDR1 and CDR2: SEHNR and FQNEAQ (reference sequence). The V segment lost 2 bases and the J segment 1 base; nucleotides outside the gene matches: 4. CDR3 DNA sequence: TGTGCCAGCAGCTTACTGGCTAGCGGGGGCACAGATACGCAGTATTTT. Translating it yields CASSLLASGGTDTQYF.

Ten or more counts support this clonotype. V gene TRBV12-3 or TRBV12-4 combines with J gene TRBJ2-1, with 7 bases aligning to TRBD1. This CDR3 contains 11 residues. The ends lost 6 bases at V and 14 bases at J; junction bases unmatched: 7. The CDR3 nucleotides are TGTGCCAGCAGCCGAACCGGGACAGAGTTCTTC. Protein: CASSRTGTEFF.